This T cell receptor beta chain comes out of a study of blood T cell repertoires in COVID-19. Study context: COVID-19 samples from acute and convalescent phases originated in the United States, Italy and Spain. Sample material is recorded as cDNA or gDNA derived from T cells, B-cell-depleted T cells, or PBMCs.

In the original analysis: Nucleated cell counts were estimated from reference gene primer amplification. Profiling relied on immunoSEQ multiplex PCR, and the TCRdb table lists in-frame clones only, not all of them. Clonal size and the V and J genes are those of that table, whereas D and trimming came from the DNA. The sample records about 210,000 clones, around four fifths being singletons. The V segment lost 6 bases and the J segment 8 bases; nucleotides outside the gene matches: 6. Germline CDR1 MDHEN, CDR2 SYDVKM. CDR3 size: 12 residues. Input material: peripheral blood. The origin of this receptor is a woman in her 50s with acute or convalescent COVID-19. The chain links TRBV28 to TRBJ2-5; 7 nucleotides align to TRBD1. The chain's CDR3 is CASSSGQKTQYF. The CDR3 DNA reads TGTGCCAGCAGCTCGGGACAGAAAACCCAGTACTTC.